The T cell receptor beta chain described here comes from a study of blood T cells in healthy people across ages. Whole-study results and caveats: Donor CMV status, an unknown factor, possibly confounded changes in expanded clonotypes. From one million sequenced T cells, diversity estimates were lower bounds.

Trimming left V 8 bases short and J 4 bases short, with 15 bases between. Germline loops: CDR1 MNHEY, CDR2 SMNVEV (reference sequence). CDR3 length: 13 amino acids. A J-beta primer mix and a sample-barcoded 5' primer were used in a second PCR of roughly 7 to 12 cycles. Each cDNA molecule was tagged by a template-switch adaptor with 12 random nucleotides. Each sample yielded at least 2.5 million CDR3-containing paired-end reads. TCRdb recomputed calls from the 5' RACE reads with MiXCR, one row per CDR3 protein. The sample lists over 950,000 distinct CDR3 sequences, 35% to 45% seen once, with around 14% in the top ten. This clonotype showed up just a few times. Antigen specificity is unknown.

This sequence was found in a man aged 18 to 30 in good health. What was sequenced was blood. The chain carries TRBV27 and TRBJ2-7; D gene ambiguous. The CDR3 sequence is CASGSMSAYEQYF. Here the CDR3 DNA reads TGTGCCAGCGGCTCAATGTCGGCTTACGAGCAGTACTTC.